This T cell receptor beta chain came from a study of regulatory T cells in long-lasting Graves disease. TCR beta libraries were built with iRepertoire HTBI primers and Arm-PCR of CDR3 regions. TCRdb recomputed calls from the multiplex PCR reads with MiXCR, one row per CDR3 protein. The profile shows hundreds of thousands of distinct CDR3 sequences, less than 25% of them singletons. Time point described: persistent/refractory GD, antithyroid drugs over 5 years with positive TRAb. The TCR library used RNA extracted from PBMCs. This clonotype originated in a female donor with Graves disease. The specimen was peripheral blood mononuclear cells (PBMCs), collected when the disease was refractory, from a patient treated with antithyroid drugs.

The CDR3 coding sequence is TGTGCCACCAGTGATCTGCGGGTAGCGGGAGGTCCCGGGGAGCTGTTTTTT. This codes for CATSDLRVAGGPGELFF. This chain uses TRBV24-1 with TRBJ2-2; 10 nucleotides align to TRBD2. J was trimmed by 6 bases and V by 3 bases; bases with no gene match: 9. In germline, CDR1 is KGHDR, CDR2 SFDVKD. This CDR3 contains 17 residues.